These 24 T cell receptor beta chains were sequenced from one sample in a study of vaccination and CD4 T cells after COVID-19. Treatment given: approximately 11-day PBMC culture with coronavirus spike peptide pools or control peptides (ViraFEST assay). Their specific antigens are unknown. The assay that was used to sequence DNA from cultured CD4+ T cells was the Oncomine TCR Beta short-read assay. TCRdb analysed the PCR reads with MiXCR anew, one entry per CDR3 protein. Of about 16,000 distinct CDR3 sequences in the sample, 30% to 35% were seen once. Sequences were obtained from cultured CD4+ T cells from blood. These receptors all stem from a human donor with COVID-19.

The chain employs TRBV4-1 and TRBJ2-3, with TRBD2 matching 9 bases. Germline V gives CDR1 MGHRA, CDR2 YSYEKL. V lost 1 base, J lost 4 bases, and 6 bases stayed unmatched. The CDR3 contains 16 residues. In DNA form, the CDR3 reads TGCGCCAGCAGCCAAGTTCTAGCGGGGCCCTCAGATACGCAGTATTTT. This gives the protein CASSQVLAGPSDTQYF.

This clonotype appeared a few times. This chain uses TRBV2 with TRBJ1-2; a possible D gene is TRBD1 (5 bases). V lost 3 bases, J lost 3 bases, and 11 bases lay in between. The V gene's germline CDR1 is SNHLY and CDR2 FYNNEI. CDR3 size: 14 residues. In nucleotides, the CDR3 is TGTGCCAGCAGTGAGCGCTCAGGGTACTATGGCTACACCTTC. It specifies CASSERSGYYGYTF.

This clonotype came up a few times. This CDR3 reads CASSEAFSQVLDYEQYF. As DNA, the CDR3 is TGTGCCAGCAGTGAAGCCTTTAGCCAGGTATTAGACTACGAGCAGTACTTC. The rearrangement links TRBV2 to TRBJ2-7; D not certain. From germline, CDR1 is SNHLY and CDR2 FYNNEI. Trimming shortened V by 0 bases and J by 3 bases, and 18 bases separated the two germline ends. The CDR3 extends over 17 amino acids.

The V gene is TRBV19, the J gene TRBJ1-2; D gene uncertain. The CDR3 contains 15 residues. Germline V gene lookup returns CDR1 LNHDA and CDR2 SQIVND (reference sequence). The V end was cut by 8 bases, the J end by 3 bases, with 19 bases between. The CDR3 DNA is TGTGCCAGTCGTGGATTGGCCCCAGGTGACTATGGCTACACCTTC. Its protein is CASRGLAPGDYGYTF.

The gene calls are TRBV4-2 and TRBJ2-3, with TRBD2 matching 9 bases. Trimming cost V 6 bases and J 2 bases; bases outside gene matches: 12. The CDR3 has 17 amino acids. In germline, CDR1 is LGHNA, CDR2 YNFKEQ. CDR3 bases: TGTGCCAGCAGGGGCGGCGAGCGGGGGGCCCCCACAGATACGCAGTATTTT. This encodes CASRGGERGAPTDTQYF.

This rearrangement joins TRBV10-3 to TRBJ2-7, with 10 bases matching TRBD1. Germline values: CDR1 ENHRY, CDR2 SYGVKD. V was pared by 3 bases and J by 2 bases, with 4 bases of the junction left unmatched. The length of the CDR3 is 15 residues. The CDR3 sequence: CAISDRQGAAYEQYF. CDR3 DNA: TGTGCCATCAGTGACCGACAGGGGGCCGCCTACGAGCAGTACTTC.

This clonotype was detected only a few times. The chain employs TRBV20-1 and TRBJ2-5, with TRBD1 matching over 7 bases. Germline assignment: CDR1 DFQATT and CDR2 SNEGSKA (reference sequence). This CDR3 comprises 14 residues. The J segment lost 2 bases and the V segment lost 5 bases, leaving 8 bases of the junction unmatched. As DNA, the CDR3 is TGCAGTGCTCCTACAGGGGATCGGCAAGAGACCCAGTACTTC. This sequence encodes CSAPTGDRQETQYF.

The CDR3 region has the DNA TGTGCCAGCCCGCGGGGGGGTGAAACCGGGGAGCTGTTTTTT. It is translated as CASPRGGETGELFF. The chain joins TRBV11-2 to TRBJ2-2; TRBD2 matches 9 bases. CDR1 and CDR2 from the germline V gene are SGHAT and FQNNGV. The CDR3 contains 14 residues. V was clipped by 8 bases and J by 5 bases; unmatched bases: 6.

The V gene is TRBV6-1, the J gene TRBJ1-6; weak D call: TRBD1 (5 bases). Germline V CDR1 and CDR2: MNHNS, SASEGT. The CDR3 runs to 12 residues. Trimming removed 11 bases from V and 9 bases from J, with 14 bases in between. The CDR3 bases are TGTGCCGGGAGGGACGTTGGTTCACCCCTCCACTTT. This translates into CAGRDVGSPLHF.

The V call is TRBV20-1, the J call TRBJ1-1; D remains unclear. The V end was cut by 3 bases, the J end by 10 bases, with 12 bases between. This CDR3 is 11 amino acids long. CDR1 DFQATT and CDR2 SNEGSKA come from the germline V gene (reference sequence). The CDR3 reads CSARVVARAFF. CDR3 bases: TGCAGTGCTAGGGTGGTTGCTCGAGCTTTCTTT.

The chain combines TRBV6-5 with TRBJ1-1, with 7 bases that match TRBD1. This CDR3 has 14 residues. Germline CDR1 MNHEY, CDR2 SVGAGI. Unmatched junction bases numbered 12, after V lost 4 bases and J lost 10 bases. The CDR3 reads CASSSLQGVAAAFF. Here the CDR3 DNA reads TGTGCCAGCAGTTCGCTCCAGGGGGTGGCGGCAGCTTTCTTT.

The J gene is TRBJ2-7, the V gene TRBV10-3; possible D gene TRBD1, 6 bases. This CDR3 region has 13 residues. V was pared by 11 bases and J by 6 bases, with 20 bases between. Germline-derived CDR1 and CDR2 are ENHRY and SYGVKD. This CDR3 is CAVGALTNSEQYF. The CDR3 region has the DNA TGTGCCGTGGGGGCTTTGACAAACTCCGAGCAGTACTTC.

This clonotype was picked up a small number of times. The chain joins TRBV6-1 to TRBJ2-1, with D tentatively TRBD1 (6 bases). Germline values: CDR1 MNHNS, CDR2 SASEGT. This CDR3 region has 16 residues. V gave up 4 bases and J gave up 4 bases, with 17 bases separating them. The CDR3 region has the DNA TGTGCCAGCAGTGCGGGTTCAGGACAGATATACAATGAGCAGTTCTTC. Residues: CASSAGSGQIYNEQFF.

The genes are TRBV7-9 and TRBJ2-3; TRBD2 matches 10 bases. Germline V gene sequence: CDR1 SEHNR, CDR2 FQNEAQ (reference sequence). V gave up 3 bases and J gave up 5 bases; unmatched junction bases: 8. The CDR3 consists of 16 residues. The CDR3 DNA reads TGTGCCAGCAGCTTCCGAGCGGGGGGGCTTGGAGATACGCAGTATTTT. Translated: CASSFRAGGLGDTQYF.

The rearrangement joins TRBV7-2 to TRBJ2-4; TRBD1 is a possible D gene (6 bases). Trimming took 5 bases from V and 0 from J, leaving 14 bases between them. Germline lookup yields CDR1 SGHTA and CDR2 FQGNSA. The CDR3 runs to 16 residues. CDR3 in DNA: TGTGCCAGCAGCCAAGGACAGAATTTAGCCAAAAACATTCAGTACTTC. It is translated as CASSQGQNLAKNIQYF.

This clonotype was seen more than once but under ten times. V usage is TRBV7-2 and J usage is TRBJ1-1; TRBD1 aligns across 9 bases. The CDR3 consists of 14 residues. Losses at the gene ends were 6 bases for V and 4 bases for J; bases not matched to a gene: 6. CDR1 SGHTA and CDR2 FQGNSA come from the germline V gene. CDR3 loop: CASRTGTGRTEAFF. The CDR3 DNA reads as TGTGCCAGCAGAACTGGGACAGGGCGCACTGAAGCTTTCTTT.

The rearrangement links TRBV15 to TRBJ2-6; unclear D gene. The germline V gene has CDR1 LNHNV and CDR2 YYDKDF (reference sequence). The CDR3 loop spans 15 amino acids. Trimming stripped 1 base from V and 2 bases from J, with 6 bases between. The CDR3 here is CATSRARTGANVLTF. CDR3 bases: TGTGCCACCAGCAGAGCCAGGACTGGGGCCAACGTCCTGACTTTC. Drawing the rest from reference TRBV15 and TRBJ2-6, the complete variable domain is DAMVIQNPRYQVTQFGKPVTLSCSQTLNHNVMYWYQQKSSQAPKLLFHYYDKDFNNEADTPDNFQSRRPNTSFCFLDIRSPGLGDTAMYLCATSRARTGANVLTFGAGSRLTVL.

This chain joins TRBV5-8 and TRBJ1-2; 7 bases are a match to TRBD1. Germline CDR1 is SGHTS and CDR2 is YDEGEE. The CDR3 has 13 amino acids. The junction had 7 bases not matched to a gene; V was cut back by 4 bases and J by 7 bases. CDR3: CASSQTGFFGYTF. The CDR3 nucleotides are TGTGCCAGCAGCCAGACAGGGTTCTTTGGCTACACCTTC. The full variable domain, with the rest looked up from reference TRBV5-8 and TRBJ1-2, is EAGVTQSPTHLIKTRGQQATLRCSPISGHTSVYWYQQALGLGLQFLLWYDEGEERNRGNFPPRFSGRQFPNYSSELNVNALELEDSALYLCASSQTGFFGYTFGSGTRLTVV.

This clonotype was seen once. The chain recombines TRBV11-3 with TRBJ2-4; D is possibly TRBD1 (6 bases). CDR3 size: 14 residues. CDR1 is SGHNT and CDR2 is YENEEA in the germline V gene. The V end was cut by 4 bases, the J end by 5 bases, with 12 bases between. The CDR3 DNA reads as TGTGCCAGCAGCTCGACAGGAAAAGAAAACATTCAGTACTTC. This codes for CASSSTGKENIQYF.

This rearrangement joins TRBV10-2 to TRBJ2-5, with D maybe TRBD2 (5 bases). Germline CDR1 is WSHSY and CDR2 is SAAADI. The CDR3 runs to 13 residues. Trimming removed 6 bases from V and 5 bases from J, with 13 bases in between. CDR3 nucleotide sequence: TGCGCCAGCAGCCCACTAGGAATTGAGACCCAGTACTTC. It codes for CASSPLGIETQYF.

This clonotype was seen more than once but under ten times. The chain recombines TRBV10-2 with TRBJ1-2; TRBD1 agrees at 7 bases. The CDR3 spans 14 residues. Germline CDR1 reads WSHSY; CDR2 reads SAAADI. V lost 6 bases and J lost 3; bases outside the gene matches: 7. CDR3 residues: CASRDTDRDYGYTF. In DNA form, the CDR3 reads TGCGCCAGCAGGGATACTGACAGGGACTATGGCTACACCTTC.

The rearrangement links TRBV7-8 to TRBJ1-2; D remains ambiguous. Trimming cost V 5 bases and J 5 bases, with 9 bases left between them. The germline gives CDR1 SGHVS, CDR2 FQNEAQ. The CDR3 has 12 residues. CDR3 in amino acids: CASSDRVYGYTF. The CDR3 DNA is TGTGCCAGCAGCGATAGGGTTTATGGCTACACCTTC.

The V call is TRBV6-1, the J call TRBJ1-5, with a possible D match to TRBD1 (5 bases). The ends were cut back, 4 bases at V and 3 bases at J, with 10 bases in the middle. This CDR3 has 14 amino acids. From germline, CDR1 is MNHNS and CDR2 SASEGT. This CDR3 reads CASSGGTSNQPQHF. The CDR3 bases are TGTGCCAGCAGTGGGGGGACTTCCAATCAGCCCCAGCATTTT.

The chain recombines TRBV19 with TRBJ2-1, with TRBD2 matching 13 bases. The J segment lost 0 bases and the V segment lost 2 bases, leaving 7 bases of the junction unmatched. Germline CDR1 is LNHDA and CDR2 is SQIVND (reference sequence). The CDR3 spans 19 residues. The CDR3 coding sequence is TGTGCCAGTAGTATAAGGGGACTAGCGGGGCTCAGCTCCTACAATGAGCAGTTCTTC. This translates into CASSIRGLAGLSSYNEQFF.